The clone carrying this T cell receptor beta chain has a handful of counts. Its antigen is unidentified. It was uncontrolled infection, other autoimmune disease, pregnancy or lactation that excluded patients. Each diagnosis was grounded in clinical symptoms, serum thyroxine and TRAb, thyroid ultrasound, and orbital computed tomography. This entry is derived from a study of T cells in Graves' hyperthyroidism and ophthalmopathy. The CDR3 is 15 residues long. The germline V gene encodes CDR1 PRHDT and CDR2 FYEKMQ (reference sequence). V gave up 4 bases and J gave up 2 bases, with 14 bases separating them. RNA transcripts provided the source from which TCR beta CDR3 regions were amplified. The primer set for the first-round RT-PCR of the TCR CDR3 was HTBI. TCRdb ran MiXCR on the multiplex PCR reads and lists one entry per CDR3 protein. Here the sample spans over 450,000 distinct CDR3 sequences, 17% being singletons.

Study-level findings and limits: Among clonotypes expanded in thyroid above 0.001, most were also found in blood.

The chain employs TRBV13 and TRBJ1-2; weak D call: TRBD1 (5 bases). This receptor was identified in a woman under 30 with Graves' ophthalmopathy. Sequenced input: blood. The CDR3 loop is CASSSTGPGNYGYTF. Written as DNA, the CDR3 is TGTGCCAGCAGCTCGACGGGGCCAGGAAACTATGGCTACACCTTC. Full variable domain (outside the CDR3, taken from reference TRBV13 and TRBJ1-2): AAGVIQSPRHLIKEKRETATLKCYPIPRHDTVYWYQQGPGQDPQFLISFYEKMQSDKGSIPDRFSAQQFSDYHSELNMSSLELGDSALYFCASSSTGPGNYGYTFGSGTRLTVV.